The source of this TCR beta chain is a study of blood T cell repertoires in COVID-19. Study at large: Acute and convalescent COVID-19 samples came from the United States, Italy and Spain. T cells, B-cell-depleted T cells, or PBMCs provided the cDNA or gDNA that served as material.

The table lists this clone with a count of one. The germline V gene has CDR1 SEHNR and CDR2 FQNEAQ (reference sequence). V dropped 5 bases and J dropped 10 bases, with 11 bases sitting between them. The CDR3 has 11 residues. The method was immunoSEQ multiplex PCR; TCRdb's version includes in-frame clones alone and lacks a portion of them. The table lists about 170,000 clones, about 85% of them singletons. The genes are TRBV7-9 and TRBJ1-1, with D unclear. The TCR was taken from a man between 60 and 70 years old who had recovered from COVID-19. Sequenced material: peripheral blood. The CDR3 protein is CASSLVPGAFF. The CDR3 coding sequence is TGTGCCAGCAGCCTCGTACCAGGAGCTTTCTTT.